Sequencing of this T cell receptor beta chain was carried out in a study of blood T cell repertoires in COVID-19. Study as a whole: The cDNA or gDNA used as material had been derived from T cells, B-cell-depleted T cells, or PBMCs.

This clone was observed a handful of times. In the original processing: Amplification from reference gene primers served as the basis for estimated nucleated cell counts. The assay was immunoSEQ multiplex PCR, and TCRdb's table has in-frame clones only and misses some. V and J calls plus clone size are reproduced from that table; the DNA served to infer D and trimming. The profile covers 90,000 to 100,000 clones, with 70% to 85% appearing a single time and approximately 13% taken by the ten largest. Trimming removed 4 bases from V and 6 bases from J; junction bases left unmatched: 11. Germline V CDR1 and CDR2: MNHEY, SVGAGI. This CDR3 is 16 amino acids long.

This sequence originates from a human donor in a cohort sampled during active COVID-19. The sample consisted of peripheral blood. This chain connects TRBV6-5 to TRBJ2-2; 7 bases line up with TRBD2. This CDR3 reads CASSLASLAVSGELFF. CDR3 in DNA: TGTGCCAGCAGTTTAGCTAGTCTAGCGGTTTCCGGGGAGCTGTTTTTT.